This T cell receptor (beta chain) was retrieved from a study of cytomegalovirus exposure and HLA in healthy donors. Generated by immunoSEQ multiplex PCR, the TCRdb table keeps only in-frame clones and is missing some. The sample records about 280,000 clones, 70% to 90% being singletons. This CDR3 is 14 amino acids long. CDR1 LGHNA and CDR2 YNFKEQ come from the germline V gene. Deletions cut 0 bases from V and 2 bases from J, with 8 bases between. The chain couples TRBV4-2 to TRBJ2-7, with D maybe TRBD2 (5 bases). The receptor comes from a woman aged 18 to 35 in good health and CMV-seronegative. The sequenced material came from PBMCs. CDR3 sequence: CASSQDGLTYEQYF. CDR3 nucleotide sequence: TGTGCCAGCAGCCAAGACGGACTTACCTACGAGCAGTACTTC.